This is a list of T cell receptor beta chains from one sample in a study of T cells in Graves' hyperthyroidism and ophthalmopathy. TCRdb independently ran MiXCR on the multiplex PCR reads; one entry per CDR3 protein. The sample records about 620,000 distinct CDR3 sequences, about 17% being singletons. Input material: blood. The receptors derive from a woman between 25 and 40 years old with Graves' hyperthyroidism. Both conserved end residues are part of each CDR3. The D gene is left open where the match is weak. Clone size is stated in some rows and not others, as once, few, many or a class when expanded.

clone_size	v_call	j_call	d_call	cdr3_aa
many	TRBV5-6	TRBJ2-1	TRBD1	CASSWGTGNNEQFF
many	TRBV28	TRBJ2-5	TRBD1	CASSLSHTGRTGRETQYF
NA	TRBV5-1	TRBJ2-1	TRBD1	CASSPLGAGGATNEQFF
few	TRBV12-5	TRBJ2-5	NA	CASGLPGFQETQYF
many	TRBV27	TRBJ2-1	TRBD1	CASSSGTGVWNEQFF
many	TRBV12-3/TRBV12-4	TRBJ2-1	NA	CASSFQGSGNEQFF
few	TRBV2	TRBJ2-1	NA	CASKSTENEQFF
many	TRBV6-1	TRBJ2-7	NA	CASSVTGIYEQYF
few	TRBV7-9	TRBJ1-1	NA	CASSFPLWTEAFF
few	TRBV9	TRBJ2-7	NA	CASSVEEKGQEFPGTTQAYEQYF
many	TRBV28	TRBJ2-5	NA	CASSSRLDQETQYF
few	TRBV7-2	TRBJ2-3	NA	CASSLVGISTDTQYF
NA	TRBV29-1	TRBJ1-2	NA	CSVDQGGRNGYTF
few	TRBV3-1	TRBJ2-6	NA	CASSLSLASGANVLTF
many	TRBV7-2	TRBJ2-7	NA	CASSLRPTLSYEQYF
many	TRBV5-1	TRBJ2-7	NA	CASSLGTTGLHAYEQYF
NA	TRBV9	TRBJ1-3	TRBD1	CASSVGGTGLNTIYF
few	TRBV3-2	TRBJ2-3	NA	CASSPLRLAVDGTDTQYF
many	TRBV28	TRBJ2-1	TRBD2	CASSLLLAGGSYNEQFF
NA	TRBV4-2	TRBJ2-7	NA	CASSQGGASSYEQYF
few	TRBV20-1	TRBJ1-6	NA	CSARGVGLLNSPLHF
few	TRBV6-9	TRBJ2-1	TRBD2	CASSYSSGRAGEQFF
NA	TRBV20-1	TRBJ2-3	TRBD2	CSALLGTSIDTQYF
NA	TRBV20-1	TRBJ1-1	NA	CSARVHMNTEAFF
many	TRBV6-1	TRBJ2-7	NA	CASTSGGGTSYEQYF
many	TRBV20-1	TRBJ2-1	NA	CSAALAILSNEQFF
NA	TRBV5-1	TRBJ1-3	NA	CASSSGAVVGNTIYF
NA	TRBV7-2	TRBJ2-1	NA	CASSFRRSDEQFF
few	TRBV28	TRBJ2-1	TRBD2	CASSPVAGGSLHEQFF
many	TRBV11-2	TRBJ2-3	NA	CASSQRGYRELTRRDTQYF
many	TRBV7-3	TRBJ2-1	TRBD2	CASSLNVAGGNEQFF
few	TRBV2	TRBJ2-2	TRBD2	CASSEEWGLAGTGELFF
many	TRBV6-1	TRBJ2-5	TRBD2	CASTPGTSGQYF
many	TRBV2	TRBJ1-4	NA	CASSEIGAREKLFF
NA	TRBV11-3	TRBJ2-1	TRBD2	CASSEELAVDNEQFF
many	TRBV29-1	TRBJ1-1	NA	CSVGPTGSNTEAFF
many	TRBV2	TRBJ1-4	NA	CASRLQGATNEKLFF
NA	TRBV28	TRBJ1-5	NA	CASSLAGGGGPYNQPQHF
NA	TRBV6-8	TRBJ2-7	NA	CASSYSFGGSKQYF
NA	TRBV7-9	TRBJ1-3	NA	CASSLGLSSGNTIYF
few	TRBV3-1	TRBJ2-2	NA	CASSQVATGELFF
many	TRBV28	TRBJ1-6	TRBD1	CASSLYRGNSPLHF
few	TRBV5-6	TRBJ1-2	NA	CASSLLLVPNYGYTF
NA	TRBV10-3	TRBJ2-1	TRBD2	CAISDPSGAGYNEQFF
many	TRBV29-1	TRBJ2-3	TRBD1	CSISGGQGASDTQYF